The 11 T cell receptor beta chains below were found in one sample sequenced in a study of blood T cell repertoires in COVID-19. Generated by immunoSEQ multiplex PCR, the TCRdb table keeps only in-frame clones and is missing some. The sample includes tens of thousands of clones, 88% of them seen just once. The sample was peripheral blood. The origin of the receptors is a man aged 50 or older with active COVID-19.

This clone came up once. The gene calls are TRBV12-5 and TRBJ2-1; 11 positions agree with TRBD2. Germline V gene lookup returns CDR1 LGHNT and CDR2 FRNRAP. The CDR3 is 15 residues long. V shed 0 bases and J 8 bases; nucleotides not matched to a gene: 3. The CDR3 region is CASGLVLAGADEQFF. The CDR3, as DNA: TGTGCTAGTGGTTTGGTACTAGCGGGAGCTGATGAGCAGTTCTTC.

The chain has TRBV7-9 and TRBJ1-6; the match to TRBD1 covers 7 bases. V dropped 1 base and J dropped 8; count of bases not matched to a gene: 5. Germline lookup yields CDR1 SEHNR and CDR2 FQNEAQ (reference sequence). The CDR3 is 15 amino acids. DNA of the CDR3: TGTGCCAGCAGCTTAGATGGACAGGCCCATTCACCCCTCCACTTT. Translation gives CASSLDGQAHSPLHF.

This clone appeared a single time. This chain connects TRBV3-1 (or the pseudogene TRBV3-2) to TRBJ2-2; possibly TRBD2 for D (5 bases). The germline gives CDR1 LGHDT, CDR2 YNNKEL (reference sequence). V lost 0 bases and J lost 1, with 6 bases in between. The CDR3 runs to 15 residues. CDR3 coding DNA: TGTGCCAGCAGCCAAGAGAGGGTGAACACCGGGGAGCTGTTTTTT. It encodes CASSQERVNTGELFF.

The chain employs TRBV11-3 and TRBJ2-5; 7 bases map to TRBD1. The germline V gene has CDR1 SGHNT and CDR2 YENEEA. The CDR3 totals 15 residues. With 5 bases clipped from V and 4 bases from J, the junction kept 10 bases outside the gene matches. CDR3 in amino acids: CASSTRTGDLETQYF. The CDR3 region has the DNA TGTGCCAGCAGCACACGGACAGGCGACTTAGAGACCCAGTACTTC.

The V and J genes are TRBV28 and TRBJ2-7; weak D call: TRBD2 (6 bases). The CDR3 has 13 residues. Germline loops: CDR1 MDHEN, CDR2 SYDVKM. V lost 6 bases and J lost 4, with 13 bases in between. CDR3 coding DNA: TGTGCCAGCAGCCGGACTAAAATTTACGAGCAGTACGTC. Its protein is CASSRTKIYEQYV.

V and J are TRBV12-2 and TRBJ1-6. TRBV12-2 is assigned pseudogene status. The CDR3 covers 14 residues. Here the CDR3 reads CASRLRGLGSPLHF. CDR3 nucleotide sequence: TGTGCAAGTCGCTTAAGAGGGCTCGGTTCACCCCTCCACTTT.

The chain links TRBV11-2 to TRBJ2-5; 12 bases line up with TRBD2. V was pared by 4 bases and J by 5 bases, with 8 bases of the junction left unmatched. The CDR3 consists of 16 residues. Germline assignment: CDR1 SGHAT and CDR2 FQNNGV. CDR3 amino acids: CASSYGLAGSRETQYF. Here the CDR3 DNA reads TGTGCCAGCAGCTACGGACTAGCGGGGAGTAGGGAGACCCAGTACTTC.

In this sample, this clone turned up a few times. The chain carries TRBV7-8 and TRBJ1-1; TRBD1 matches 8 bases. The CDR3 has 13 amino acids. The J segment lost 5 bases and the V segment lost 1 base, leaving 0 bases of the junction unmatched. Per the germline V gene, CDR1 is SGHVS and CDR2 is FQNEAQ. The CDR3 DNA reads as TGTGCCAGCAGCTTAGGACAGGGGACTGAAGCTTTCTTT. Protein: CASSLGQGTEAFF.

V and J are TRBV5-4 and TRBJ2-3, with 8 bases aligning to TRBD2. The junction had 10 bases not matched to a gene; V was cut back by 4 bases and J by 6 bases. Germline V gene sequence: CDR1 SGHNT, CDR2 YYREEE (reference sequence). The CDR3 runs to 15 residues. CDR3 protein: CASSPTTSDRDTQYF. The CDR3 nucleotides are TGTGCCAGCAGCCCGACGACTAGCGATAGGGATACGCAGTATTTT.

The chain links TRBV19 to TRBJ2-6; TRBD1 agrees at 7 bases. Germline CDR1 LNHDA, CDR2 SQIVND (reference sequence). The V segment lost 6 bases and the J segment 0 bases; nucleotides outside the gene matches: 26. The CDR3 consists of 23 residues. The CDR3 region is CASSPTLGQVSGWRSSGANVLTF. The CDR3 DNA sequence: TGTGCCAGTAGCCCTACCCTTGGACAGGTGTCAGGGTGGCGTTCCTCTGGGGCCAACGTCCTGACTTTC.

This clone was detected once. The chain employs TRBV12-3 or TRBV12-4 and TRBJ1-1; maybe TRBD1 (6 bases). V lost 6 bases to trimming and J lost 2 bases, with 10 bases between them. The CDR3 sequence is 13 residues long. This CDR3 is CASRKGGNTEAFF. The DNA of the CDR3 is TGTGCCAGCAGAAAAGGGGGAAACACTGAAGCTTTCTTT.